The 2 T cell receptor beta chains presented below share a single source sample, sequenced in a study of control samples from healthy donors and cancer patients. Data came from immunoSEQ multiplex PCR; TCRdb stores just in-frame clones and leaves some out. This table holds roughly 450,000 clones, around 90% found once. The sample consisted of PBMCs. The receptors were sampled from a man aged 35 to 55 with head and neck cancer.

The rearrangement uses TRBV9 and TRBJ2-7; D is uncertain. This CDR3 has 14 residues. V lost 3 bases and J lost 2, with 12 bases in between. CDR1 is SGDLS, CDR2 YYNGEE, per germline. The CDR3 loop reads CASSARPGPYEQYF. The CDR3 bases are TGTGCCAGCAGCGCCAGACCTGGCCCCTACGAGCAGTACTTC.

The chain has TRBV28 and TRBJ2-1; unclear D gene. The CDR3 consists of 14 residues. Per germline, CDR1 MDHEN and CDR2 SYDVKM. V shed 4 bases and J shed 5 bases, with 12 bases lying between them. In nucleotides, the CDR3 is TGTGCCAGCAGTTCGGGTCTTGGCCACAATGAGCAGTTCTTC. This sequence encodes CASSSGLGHNEQFF.